This T cell receptor beta chain came from a study of breast tumors, draining lymph nodes, adjacent tissues. TCRdb used MiXCR to reprocess the multiplex PCR reads, holding one entry per CDR3 protein. The sample has tens of thousands of distinct CDR3 sequences; 25% to 35% are singletons. Samples came from axillary lymph nodes draining the breast cancer. V lost 0 bases and J 7 bases, leaving 9 bases between the germline ends. The length of the CDR3 is 13 residues. The germline CDR1 and CDR2 sequences are DFQATT and SNEGSKA (reference sequence). There are many counts of this clonotype. Sequenced: axillary lymph node tissue. The receptor's source is a female donor with breast cancer. Some clones in this sample may be carry-over from other donors' samples. The chain recombines TRBV20-1 with TRBJ1-4; no firm D call. The CDR3 DNA is TGCAGTGCTAGAGAGCAGTCCACTGAAAAACTGTTTTTT. Protein: CSAREQSTEKLFF.